This note documents a single T cell receptor beta chain sequence. Compared with germline, one end of the junction differs, possibly owing to a read error. These data are taken from a study of blood T cell repertoires in COVID-19. Study in general: Sites across the United States, Italy and Spain contributed samples from acute and convalescent COVID-19.

The repertoire was sequenced with immunoSEQ multiplex PCR; TCRdb's copy has only in-frame clones and lacks some. In the table there are about 200,000 clones, more than 80% of which are singletons. This CDR3 comprises 13 residues. Germline V gives CDR1 SSHAT, CDR2 FNYEAQ (reference sequence). The TCR originated in a woman of 80 years or more with acute or convalescent COVID-19. V usage is TRBV7-7 and J usage is TRBJ1-3; tentative D call: TRBD1 (6 bases). The sequencing sample was made of peripheral blood. Written as DNA, the CDR3 is TGTGCTAGCAGTCCTGACAGGGGAAACACCATATATTTT. Protein sequence: CASSPDRGNTIYF.